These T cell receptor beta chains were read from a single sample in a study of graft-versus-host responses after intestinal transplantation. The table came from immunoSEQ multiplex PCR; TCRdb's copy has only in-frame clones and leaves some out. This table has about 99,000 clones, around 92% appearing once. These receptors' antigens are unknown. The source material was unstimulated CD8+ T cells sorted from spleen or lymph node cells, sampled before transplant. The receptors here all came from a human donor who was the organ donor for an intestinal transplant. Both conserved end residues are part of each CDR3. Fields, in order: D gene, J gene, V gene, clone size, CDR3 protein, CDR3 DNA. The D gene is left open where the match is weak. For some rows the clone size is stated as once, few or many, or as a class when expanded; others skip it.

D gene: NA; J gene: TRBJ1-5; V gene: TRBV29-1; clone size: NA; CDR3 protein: CSGEGFQTNSNQPQHF; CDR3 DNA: TGCAGCGGTGAGGGGTTCCAGACTAATAGCAATCAGCCCCAGCATTTT
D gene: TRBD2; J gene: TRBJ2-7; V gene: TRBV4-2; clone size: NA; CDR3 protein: CASSQVSSGTLYEQYF; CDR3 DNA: TGTGCCAGCAGCCAAGTCTCGAGCGGGACCTTATACGAGCAGTACTTC
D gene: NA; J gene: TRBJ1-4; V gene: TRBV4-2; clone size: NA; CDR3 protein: CASSQEFSRGGNEKLFF; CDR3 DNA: TGTGCCAGCAGCCAAGAGTTTTCCAGGGGCGGTAATGAAAAACTGTTTTTT
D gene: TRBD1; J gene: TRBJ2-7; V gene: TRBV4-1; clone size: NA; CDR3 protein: CASSQVSGDRGYEQYF; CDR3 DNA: TGCGCCAGCAGCCAAGTGAGCGGGGACAGGGGTTACGAGCAGTACTTC
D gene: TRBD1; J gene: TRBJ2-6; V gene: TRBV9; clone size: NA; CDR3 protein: CASSVDHRGTLSGANVLTF; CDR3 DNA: TGTGCCAGCAGCGTAGACCACAGGGGGACCCTGTCTGGGGCCAACGTCCTGACTTTC
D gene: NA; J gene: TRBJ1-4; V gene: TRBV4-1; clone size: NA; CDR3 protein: CASSQEAGEGEKLFF; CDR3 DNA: TGTGCCAGCAGCCAAGAAGCCGGGGAGGGTGAAAAACTGTTTTTT
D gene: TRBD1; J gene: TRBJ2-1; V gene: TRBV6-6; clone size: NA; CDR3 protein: CASSFGTVLEQFF; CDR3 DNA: TGTGCCAGCAGTTTTGGGACAGTCTTAGAGCAGTTCTTC
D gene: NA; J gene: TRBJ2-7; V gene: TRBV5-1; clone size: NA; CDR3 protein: CASSLGPRGEQYF; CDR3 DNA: TGCGCCAGCAGCTTGGGTCCTCGGGGCGAGCAGTACTTC
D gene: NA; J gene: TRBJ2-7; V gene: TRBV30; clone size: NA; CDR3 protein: CAWSPPRSYEQYF; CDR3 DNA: TGTGCCTGGAGTCCTCCTCGTAGCTACGAGCAGTACTTC
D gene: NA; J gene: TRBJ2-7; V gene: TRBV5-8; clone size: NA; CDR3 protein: CASSRGSYEQYF; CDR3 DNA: TGTGCCAGCAGTAGGGGCTCATACGAGCAGTACTTC
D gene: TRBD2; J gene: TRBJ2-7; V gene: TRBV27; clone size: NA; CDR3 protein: CASSLKVSGGAWSYEQYF; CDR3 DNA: TGTGCCAGCAGTTTAAAAGTTTCGGGGGGGGCGTGGAGTTACGAGCAGTACTTC
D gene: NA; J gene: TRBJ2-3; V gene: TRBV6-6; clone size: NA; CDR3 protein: CASSTGTDTQYF; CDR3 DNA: TGTGCCAGCAGCACAGGCACAGATACGCAGTATTTT
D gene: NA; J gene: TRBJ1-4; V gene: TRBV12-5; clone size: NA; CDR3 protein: CASGYTTSGSLFF; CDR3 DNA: TGTGCTAGTGGGTACACCACTTCGGGGTCACTGTTTTTT
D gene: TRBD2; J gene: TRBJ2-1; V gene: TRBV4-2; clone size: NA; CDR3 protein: CASSHPGLAGANEQFF; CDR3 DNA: TGTGCCAGCAGCCACCCGGGACTAGCGGGAGCCAATGAGCAGTTCTTC
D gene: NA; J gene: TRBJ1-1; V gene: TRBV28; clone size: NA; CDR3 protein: CASSRWTLRKMNTEAFF; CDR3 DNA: TGTGCCAGCAGTCGGTGGACACTACGGAAAATGAACACTGAAGCTTTCTTT
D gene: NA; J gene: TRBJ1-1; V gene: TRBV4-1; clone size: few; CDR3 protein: CASSQGVRGGTEAFF; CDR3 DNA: TGCGCCAGCAGCCAAGGGGTACGGGGTGGGACTGAAGCTTTCTTT
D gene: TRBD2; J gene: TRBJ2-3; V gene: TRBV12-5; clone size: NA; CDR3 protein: CASGFHPRTSHPDTQYF; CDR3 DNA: TGTGCTAGTGGTTTTCACCCCCGGACTAGTCATCCAGATACGCAGTATTTT
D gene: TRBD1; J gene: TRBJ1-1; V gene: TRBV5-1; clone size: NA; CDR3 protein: CASSLWDRVNTEAFF; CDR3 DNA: TGCGCCAGCAGCTTGTGGGACAGGGTGAACACTGAAGCTTTCTTT
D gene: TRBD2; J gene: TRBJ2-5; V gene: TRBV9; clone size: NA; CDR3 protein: CASSVAGRGGETQYF; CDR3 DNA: TGTGCCAGCAGCGTAGCCGGGCGGGGGGGGGAGACCCAGTACTTC
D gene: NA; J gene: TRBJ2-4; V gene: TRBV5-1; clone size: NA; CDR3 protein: CASSLSFGQTMSNIQYF; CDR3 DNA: TGCGCCAGCAGCTTGAGCTTTGGGCAGACAATGTCAAACATTCAGTACTTC
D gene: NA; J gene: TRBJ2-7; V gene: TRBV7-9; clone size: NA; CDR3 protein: CASSSPGGLNEQYF; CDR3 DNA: TGTGCCAGCAGCTCCCCGGGGGGCTTGAACGAGCAGTACTTC
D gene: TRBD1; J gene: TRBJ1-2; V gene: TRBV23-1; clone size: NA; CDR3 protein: CASSQFGDDRGNYGYTF; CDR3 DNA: TGCGCCAGCAGTCAATTCGGCGATGACAGGGGAAACTATGGCTACACCTTC
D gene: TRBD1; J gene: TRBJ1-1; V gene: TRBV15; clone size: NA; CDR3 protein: CATSRGTGIDEAFF; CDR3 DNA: TGTGCCACCAGCAGAGGGACAGGGATTGATGAAGCTTTCTTT
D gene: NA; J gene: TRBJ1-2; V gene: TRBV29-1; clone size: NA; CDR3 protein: CSAHQRGRYGYTF; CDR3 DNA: TGCAGCGCCCACCAAAGGGGTCGCTATGGCTACACCTTC
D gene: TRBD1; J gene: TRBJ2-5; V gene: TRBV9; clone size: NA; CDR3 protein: CASSSRTGETQYF; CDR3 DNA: TGTGCCAGCAGCTCCCGGACAGGAGAGACCCAGTACTTC
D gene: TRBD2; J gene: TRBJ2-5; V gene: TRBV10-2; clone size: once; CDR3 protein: CASSDGLAGIQETQYF; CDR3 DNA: TGCGCCAGCAGTGATGGGCTAGCGGGAATACAAGAGACCCAGTACTTC
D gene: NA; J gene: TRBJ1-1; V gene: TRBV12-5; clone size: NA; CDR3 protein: CASIGGPLSTEAFF; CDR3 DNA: TGTGCTTCCATCGGGGGACCTTTGAGCACTGAAGCTTTCTTT
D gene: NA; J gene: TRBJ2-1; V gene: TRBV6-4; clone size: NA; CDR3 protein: CASSEYKVGGPNNEQFF; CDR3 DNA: TGTGCCAGCAGTGAATATAAGGTGGGGGGGCCTAACAATGAGCAGTTCTTC
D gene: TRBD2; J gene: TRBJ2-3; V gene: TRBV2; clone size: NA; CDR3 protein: CASPSGRAGDTQYF; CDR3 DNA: TGTGCCAGCCCTAGCGGGAGGGCCGGGGATACGCAGTATTTT
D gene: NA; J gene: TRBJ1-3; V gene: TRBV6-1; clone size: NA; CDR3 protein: CASSTHTGVRDTIYF; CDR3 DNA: TGTGCCAGCAGTACCCACACGGGGGTGAGGGACACCATATATTTT
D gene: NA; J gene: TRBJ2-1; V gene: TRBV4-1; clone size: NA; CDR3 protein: CASSQEAGDSYNEQFF; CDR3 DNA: TGCGCCAGCAGCCAAGAGGCCGGGGATTCCTACAATGAGCAGTTCTTC
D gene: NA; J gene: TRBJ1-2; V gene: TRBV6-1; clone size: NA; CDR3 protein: CASSSTRQARALVF; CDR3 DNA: TGTGCCAGCAGTTCGACCCGACAGGCCCGGGCGCTGGTTTTC
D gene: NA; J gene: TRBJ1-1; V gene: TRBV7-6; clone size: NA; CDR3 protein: CASSLAGGGTEAFF; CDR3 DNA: TGTGCCAGCAGCTTAGCTGGAGGAGGCACTGAAGCTTTCTTT
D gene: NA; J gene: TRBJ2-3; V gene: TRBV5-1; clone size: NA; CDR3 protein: CASSLDAAGSDTQYF; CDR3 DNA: TGCGCCAGCAGCTTGGACGCTGCGGGGTCAGATACGCAGTATTTT
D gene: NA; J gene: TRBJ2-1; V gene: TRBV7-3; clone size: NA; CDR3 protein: CASSPRGIAATWYNEQFF; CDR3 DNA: TGTGCCAGCAGTCCCAGGGGGATAGCGGCGACTTGGTACAATGAGCAGTTCTTC
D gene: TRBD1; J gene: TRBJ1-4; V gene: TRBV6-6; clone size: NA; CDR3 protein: CASSYSNRGTNEKLFF; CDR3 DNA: TGTGCCAGCAGTTACTCGAACAGGGGGACTAATGAAAAACTGTTTTTT
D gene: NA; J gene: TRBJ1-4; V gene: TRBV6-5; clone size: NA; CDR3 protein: CASTDLGTNEKLFF; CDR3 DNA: TGTGCCAGTACCGACTTGGGAACTAATGAAAAACTGTTTTTT
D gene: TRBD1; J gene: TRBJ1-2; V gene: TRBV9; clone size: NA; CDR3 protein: CASSPGTGFNYGYTF; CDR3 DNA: TGTGCCAGCAGCCCGGGGACAGGGTTTAACTATGGCTACACCTTC
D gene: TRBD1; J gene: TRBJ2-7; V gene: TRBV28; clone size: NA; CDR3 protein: CASSFRGQNYEQYF; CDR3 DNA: TGTGCCAGCAGTTTTAGGGGACAGAACTACGAGCAGTACTTC
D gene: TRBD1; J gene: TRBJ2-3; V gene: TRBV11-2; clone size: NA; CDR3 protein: CASSSIYIPGTGSDTQYF; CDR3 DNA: TGTGCCAGCAGCTCAATATACATCCCCGGGACAGGGTCAGATACGCAGTATTTT
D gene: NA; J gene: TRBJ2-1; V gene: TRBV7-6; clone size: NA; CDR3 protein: CASSPSGNSYNEQFF; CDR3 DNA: TGTGCCAGCAGCCCCAGCGGAAACTCCTACAATGAGCAGTTCTTC
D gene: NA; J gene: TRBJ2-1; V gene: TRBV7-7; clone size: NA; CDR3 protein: CASSQGGGNEQFF; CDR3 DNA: TGTGCTAGCAGCCAAGGAGGCGGCAATGAGCAGTTCTTC
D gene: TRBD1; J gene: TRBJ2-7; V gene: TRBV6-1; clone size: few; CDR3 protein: CASSTLGQGGNEQYF; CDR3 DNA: TGTGCCAGCAGCACCTTAGGACAGGGGGGGAACGAGCAGTACTTC
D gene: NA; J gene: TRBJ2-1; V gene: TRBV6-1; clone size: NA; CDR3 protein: CASSETSRDYNEQFF; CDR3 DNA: TGTGCCAGCAGTGAAACTAGCAGAGACTACAATGAGCAGTTCTTC
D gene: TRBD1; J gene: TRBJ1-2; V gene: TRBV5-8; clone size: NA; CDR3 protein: CASSLWQGVYTF; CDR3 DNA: TGTGCCAGCAGCTTGTGGCAGGGGGTCTACACCTTC
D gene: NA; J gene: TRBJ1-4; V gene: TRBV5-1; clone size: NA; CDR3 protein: CASSPWTTISEKLFF; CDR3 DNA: TGCGCCAGCAGCCCGTGGACAACTATAAGTGAAAAACTGTTTTTT
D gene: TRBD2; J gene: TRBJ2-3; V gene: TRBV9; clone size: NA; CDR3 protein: CASSVGVAGGGTDTQYF; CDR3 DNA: TGTGCCAGCAGCGTAGGGGTAGCGGGAGGCGGCACAGATACGCAGTATTTT
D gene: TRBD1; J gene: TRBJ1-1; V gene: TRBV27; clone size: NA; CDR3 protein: CASRPQGAGMNTEAFF; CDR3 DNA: TGTGCCAGCAGGCCCCAGGGGGCCGGAATGAACACTGAAGCTTTCTTT
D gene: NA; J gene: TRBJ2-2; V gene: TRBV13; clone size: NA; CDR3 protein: CASSLKIAGELFF; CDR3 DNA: TGTGCCAGCAGCTTAAAAATCGCCGGGGAGCTGTTTTTT
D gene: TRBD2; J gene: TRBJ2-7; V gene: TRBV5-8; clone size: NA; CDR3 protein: CASSNGGGYEQYF; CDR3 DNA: TGTGCCAGCAGCAATGGCGGGGGCTACGAGCAGTACTTC
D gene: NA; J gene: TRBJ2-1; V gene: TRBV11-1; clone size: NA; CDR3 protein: CASSEEFSLDEQFF; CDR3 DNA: TGTGCCAGCAGCGAGGAGTTTTCTCTCGATGAGCAGTTCTTC
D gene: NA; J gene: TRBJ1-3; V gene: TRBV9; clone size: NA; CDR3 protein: CASSPPVSGNTIYF; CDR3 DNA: TGTGCCAGCAGCCCTCCGGTCTCTGGAAACACCATATATTTT
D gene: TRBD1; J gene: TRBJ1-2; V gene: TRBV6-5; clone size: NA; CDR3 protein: CAIGEGGLEGYTF; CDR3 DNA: TGTGCCATCGGAGAAGGGGGCTTAGAGGGCTACACCTTC
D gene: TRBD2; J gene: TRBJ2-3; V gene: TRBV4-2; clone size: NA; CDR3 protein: CASSHHSGGLFADTQYF; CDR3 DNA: TGTGCCAGCAGCCACCATAGCGGGGGTCTTTTTGCAGATACGCAGTATTTT
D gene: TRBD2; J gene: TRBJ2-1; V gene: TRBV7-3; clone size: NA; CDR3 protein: CASSLTGGLAGGNEQFF; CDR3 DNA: TGTGCCAGCAGCTTAACAGGCGGTCTAGCGGGGGGCAATGAGCAGTTCTTC
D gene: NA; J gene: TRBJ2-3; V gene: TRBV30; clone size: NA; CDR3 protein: CAWSPSEGYLGTDTQYF; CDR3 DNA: TGTGCCTGGAGTCCCTCGGAGGGCTACTTGGGCACAGATACGCAGTATTTT
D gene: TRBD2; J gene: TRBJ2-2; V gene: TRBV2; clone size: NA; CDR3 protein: CASSVKGTSGLKNTGELFF; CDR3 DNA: TGTGCCAGCAGCGTAAAGGGGACTAGCGGTCTTAAGAACACCGGGGAGCTGTTTTTT
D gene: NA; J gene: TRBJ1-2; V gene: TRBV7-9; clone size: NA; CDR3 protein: CASSLAPQGQGKYGYTF; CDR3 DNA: TGTGCCAGCAGCTTAGCCCCGCAGGGCCAGGGAAAATATGGCTACACCTTC
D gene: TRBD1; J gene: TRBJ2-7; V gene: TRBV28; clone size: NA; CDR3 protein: CASSSLQGQDEQYF; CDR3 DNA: TGTGCCAGCAGTTCACTGCAAGGACAGGACGAGCAGTACTTC